Below, 17 T cell receptor beta chains from the same sample are listed, as sequenced in a study of T-cell memory formation after mild COVID-19. TCRdb re-called the 5' RACE reads through MiXCR, storing one row per CDR3 protein. The table has some 310,000 distinct CDR3 sequences, 20% to 25% seen once. The sample comprised PBMCs or a T cell subset sorted from them (not recorded which). These receptors were taken from a man in his late teens or twenties who had mild COVID-19 (a few samples of this study predate the infection). Cell type and time point are not known.

The J gene is TRBJ2-1, the V gene TRBV20-1; D is possibly TRBD2 (5 bases). The CDR3 totals 14 residues. The germline V and J ends were trimmed by 5 bases and 2 bases, with 13 bases remaining between them. From germline, CDR1 is DFQATT and CDR2 SNEGSKA (reference sequence). The CDR3 DNA reads TGCAGTGCTCCCCCCCCGACTACCTACAATGAGCAGTTCTTC. Translation: CSAPPPTTYNEQFF.

The rearrangement links TRBV7-2 to TRBJ2-5; the D gene is possibly TRBD2 (6 bases). The germline CDR1 and CDR2 sequences are SGHTA and FQGNSA. The CDR3 consists of 16 residues. V shed 4 bases and J shed 4 bases, with 19 bases lying between them. The DNA of the CDR3 is TGTGCCAGCAGCTCGGCGCGGGGAAATATTGGAGAGACCCAGTACTTC. Translating gives CASSSARGNIGETQYF.

V and J are TRBV6-6 and TRBJ2-2; TRBD1 is a possible D gene (5 bases). This CDR3 contains 16 residues. The germline V and J ends were trimmed by 6 bases and 0 bases, with 14 bases remaining between them. CDR1 MNHNY and CDR2 SVGAGI come from the germline V gene (reference sequence). CDR3 in amino acids: CASSPQDTANTGELFF. CDR3 in DNA: TGTGCCAGCAGCCCTCAGGACACCGCGAACACCGGGGAGCTGTTTTTT.

This rearrangement joins TRBV29-1 to TRBJ1-1; the D gene is possibly TRBD1 (5 bases). CDR1 and CDR2 from the germline V gene are SQVTM and ANQGSEA. Trimming removed 3 bases from V and 2 bases from J, with 7 bases in between. The CDR3 spans 12 residues. The chain's CDR3 is CSVERGNTEAFF. For the CDR3, the DNA is TGCAGCGTTGAGAGGGGAAACACTGAAGCTTTCTTT.

This clonotype was observed a few times. The J gene is TRBJ2-2, the V gene TRBV7-6; D not certain. The CDR3 is 17 residues long. Germline V gene lookup returns CDR1 SGHVS and CDR2 FNYEAQ. The ends were cut back, 5 bases at V and 4 bases at J, with 20 bases in the middle. DNA for the CDR3: TGTGCCAGCAGCCGTTCATGGGGTAAAGGACGCACCGGGGAGCTGTTTTTT. Residues: CASSRSWGKGRTGELFF.

The rearrangement uses TRBV12-5 and TRBJ2-1; no definite D call. Germline V CDR1 and CDR2: LGHNT, FRNRAP. Trimming took 2 bases from V and 3 from J, leaving 8 bases between them. The CDR3 sequence is 14 residues long. The CDR3 is CASGLNAGYNEQFF. CDR3 sequence (DNA): TGTGCTAGTGGTTTGAACGCAGGCTACAATGAGCAGTTCTTC. The variable domain in full, with the rest retrieved from reference TRBV12-5 and TRBJ2-1, is DARVTQTPRHKVTEMGQEVTMRCQPILGHNTVFWYRQTMMQGLELLAYFRNRAPLDDSGMPKDRFSAEMPDATLATLKIQPSEPRDSAVYFCASGLNAGYNEQFFGPGTRLTVL.

The chain uses TRBV11-2 and TRBJ2-2; a possible D gene is TRBD2 (6 bases). Germline lookup yields CDR1 SGHAT and CDR2 FQNNGV. CDR3 length equals 16 residues. Trimming removed 1 base from V and 4 bases from J, with 13 bases in between. Here the CDR3 DNA reads TGTGCCAGCAGCTTAGTCGGTGGAGGGGTCACCGGGGAGCTGTTTTTT. Translation gives CASSLVGGGVTGELFF.

This chain joins TRBV18 and TRBJ1-4; D unclear. CDR3 size: 14 residues. The V and J ends lost 2 bases and 8 bases respectively, with 12 bases between them. Germline V gene lookup returns CDR1 KGHSH and CDR2 LQKENI. The CDR3 bases are TGTGCCAGCTCACCAAGTATGGAACAGGAAAAACTGTTTTTT. Translating gives CASSPSMEQEKLFF.

In this sample, this clonotype turned up a few times. The chain joins TRBV12-3 or TRBV12-4 to TRBJ1-1; D uncertain. The CDR3 is 13 amino acids. V gave up 6 bases and J gave up 4 bases, with 12 bases separating them. For the CDR3, the DNA is TGTGCCAGCAGCCTCCTTTTGGGCACTGAAGCTTTCTTT. Translating it yields CASSLLLGTEAFF.

The genes are TRBV28 and TRBJ1-4; D unclear. This CDR3 has 12 residues. Per the germline V gene, CDR1 is MDHEN and CDR2 is SYDVKM. V lost 3 bases and J lost 4, with 3 bases in between. CDR3 in DNA: TGTGCCAGCAGTTTTTTTAATGAAAAACTGTTTTTT. It codes for CASSFFNEKLFF.

The rearrangement joins TRBV6-2 or TRBV6-3 to TRBJ2-2; D is possibly TRBD1 or TRBD2 (5 bases each). Per germline, CDR1 MNHEY and CDR2 SVGEGT. V shed 4 bases and J shed 3 bases, with 9 bases lying between them. The CDR3 spans 14 residues. The CDR3 reads CASSWDGDTGELFF. In DNA form, the CDR3 reads TGTGCCAGCAGTTGGGACGGTGACACCGGGGAGCTGTTTTTT.

V and J are TRBV20-1 and TRBJ1-6; a weak D match, TRBD1 (6 bases). Germline assignment: CDR1 DFQATT and CDR2 SNEGSKA (reference sequence). Trimming took 5 bases from V and 8 from J, leaving 13 bases between them. The CDR3 runs 13 residues. The CDR3 spells CSAPPGTYSPLHF. The CDR3 coding sequence is TGCAGTGCTCCTCCCGGGACATATTCACCCCTCCACTTT.

The chain has TRBV7-8 and TRBJ2-7; unclear D gene. CDR3 length: 13 residues. V was pared by 3 bases and J by 1 base, with 7 bases between. Germline V gene data show CDR1 as SGHVS and CDR2 as FQNEAQ. The CDR3 sequence is CASSLDGSYEQYF. The CDR3 DNA is TGTGCCAGCAGCTTGGACGGTTCCTACGAGCAGTACTTC.

This clonotype was seen many times. V usage is TRBV5-1 and J usage is TRBJ2-3; TRBD2 agrees at 12 bases. The CDR3 spans 14 residues. Germline CDR1 and CDR2: SGHRS and YFSETQ. Trimming took 4 bases from V and 6 from J; bases not matched to a gene: 3. The CDR3 sequence: CASSRTSGADTQYF. The CDR3 DNA reads as TGCGCCAGCAGCCGGACTAGCGGGGCCGATACGCAGTATTTT.

This chain joins TRBV20-1 and TRBJ2-2; D ambiguous. Per germline, CDR1 DFQATT and CDR2 SNEGSKA (reference sequence). This CDR3 is 13 amino acids long. Trimming took 7 bases from V and 7 from J, leaving 16 bases between them. Here the CDR3 DNA reads TGCAGTGTCGCGACGCCAGAGAGCGGGGAGCTGTTTTTT. Translation gives CSVATPESGELFF.

This clonotype was counted a few times. V is TRBV20-1 and J is TRBJ2-3; D call uncertain. The V gene lost 8 bases and the J gene lost 4 bases, with 13 bases spanning the gap. CDR3 length: 12 residues. The V gene's germline CDR1 is DFQATT and CDR2 SNEGSKA (reference sequence). This CDR3 reads CSLWLEADTQYF. The CDR3, as DNA: TGCAGTCTTTGGCTAGAGGCAGATACGCAGTATTTT.

The gene calls are TRBV5-1 and TRBJ1-1; 9 bases line up with TRBD1. Germline trimming cut 4 bases from V and 7 bases from J; bases unmatched to any gene: 8. The CDR3 totals 14 residues. Germline V gives CDR1 SGHRS, CDR2 YFSETQ. In DNA, the CDR3 is TGCGCCAGCAGCGGTAACAGGGGGCTCGGTGAAGCTTTCTTT. This translates into CASSGNRGLGEAFF.